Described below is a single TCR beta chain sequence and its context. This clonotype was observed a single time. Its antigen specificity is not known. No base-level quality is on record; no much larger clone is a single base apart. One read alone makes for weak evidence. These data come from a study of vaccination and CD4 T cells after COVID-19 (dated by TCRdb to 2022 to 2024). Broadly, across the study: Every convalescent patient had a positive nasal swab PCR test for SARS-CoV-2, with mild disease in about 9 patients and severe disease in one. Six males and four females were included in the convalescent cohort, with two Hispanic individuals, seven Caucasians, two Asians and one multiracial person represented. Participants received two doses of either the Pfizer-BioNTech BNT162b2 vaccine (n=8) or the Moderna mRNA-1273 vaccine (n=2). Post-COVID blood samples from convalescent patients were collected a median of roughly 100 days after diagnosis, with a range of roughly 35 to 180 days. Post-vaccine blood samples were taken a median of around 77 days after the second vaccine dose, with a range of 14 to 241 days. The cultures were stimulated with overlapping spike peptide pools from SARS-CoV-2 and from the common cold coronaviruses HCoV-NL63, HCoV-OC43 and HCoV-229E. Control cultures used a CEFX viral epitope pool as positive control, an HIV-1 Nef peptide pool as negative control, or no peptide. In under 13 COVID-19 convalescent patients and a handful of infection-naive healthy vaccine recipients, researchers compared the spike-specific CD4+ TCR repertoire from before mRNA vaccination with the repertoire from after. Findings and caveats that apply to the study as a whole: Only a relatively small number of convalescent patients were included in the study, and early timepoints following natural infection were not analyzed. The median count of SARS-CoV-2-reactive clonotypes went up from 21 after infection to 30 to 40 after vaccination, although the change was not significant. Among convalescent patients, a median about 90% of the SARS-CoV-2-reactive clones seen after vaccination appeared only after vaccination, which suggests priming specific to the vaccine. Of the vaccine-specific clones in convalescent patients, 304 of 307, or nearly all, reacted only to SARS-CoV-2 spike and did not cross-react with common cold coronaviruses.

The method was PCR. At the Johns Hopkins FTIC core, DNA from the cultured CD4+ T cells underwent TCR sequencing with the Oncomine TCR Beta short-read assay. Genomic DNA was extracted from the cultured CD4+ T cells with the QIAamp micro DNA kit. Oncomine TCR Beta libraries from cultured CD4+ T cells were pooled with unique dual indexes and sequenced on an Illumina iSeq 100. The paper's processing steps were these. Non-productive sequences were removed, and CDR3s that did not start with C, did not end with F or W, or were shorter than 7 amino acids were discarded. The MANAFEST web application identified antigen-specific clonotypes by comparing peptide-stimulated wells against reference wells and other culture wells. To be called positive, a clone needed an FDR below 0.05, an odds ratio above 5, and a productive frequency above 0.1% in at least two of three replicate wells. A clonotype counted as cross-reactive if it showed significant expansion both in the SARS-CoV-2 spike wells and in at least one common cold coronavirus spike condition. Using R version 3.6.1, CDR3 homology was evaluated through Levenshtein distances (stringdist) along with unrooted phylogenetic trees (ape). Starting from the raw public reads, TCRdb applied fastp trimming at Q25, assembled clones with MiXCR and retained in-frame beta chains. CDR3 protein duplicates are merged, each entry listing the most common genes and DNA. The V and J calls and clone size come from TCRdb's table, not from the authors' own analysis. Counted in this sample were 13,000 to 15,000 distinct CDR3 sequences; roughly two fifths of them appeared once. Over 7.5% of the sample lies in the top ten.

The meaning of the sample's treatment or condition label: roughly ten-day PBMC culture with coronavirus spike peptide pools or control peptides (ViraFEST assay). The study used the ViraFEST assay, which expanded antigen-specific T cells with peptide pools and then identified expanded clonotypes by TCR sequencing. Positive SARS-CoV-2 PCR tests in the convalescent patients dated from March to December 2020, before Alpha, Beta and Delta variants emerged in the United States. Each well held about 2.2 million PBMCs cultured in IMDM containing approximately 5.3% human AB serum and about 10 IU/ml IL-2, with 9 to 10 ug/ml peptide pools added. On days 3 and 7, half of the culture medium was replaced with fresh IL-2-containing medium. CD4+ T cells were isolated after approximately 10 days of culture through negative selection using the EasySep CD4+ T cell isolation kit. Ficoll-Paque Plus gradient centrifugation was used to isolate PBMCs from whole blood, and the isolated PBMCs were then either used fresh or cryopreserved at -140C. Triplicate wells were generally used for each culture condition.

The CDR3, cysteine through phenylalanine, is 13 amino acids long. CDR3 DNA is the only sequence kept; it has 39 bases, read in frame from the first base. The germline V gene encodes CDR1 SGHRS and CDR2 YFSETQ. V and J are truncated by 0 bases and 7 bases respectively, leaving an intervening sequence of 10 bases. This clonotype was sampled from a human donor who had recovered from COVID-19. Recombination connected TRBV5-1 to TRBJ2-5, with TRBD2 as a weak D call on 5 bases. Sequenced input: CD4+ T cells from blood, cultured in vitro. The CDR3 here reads CASSLGPEGTQYF. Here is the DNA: TGCGCCAGCAGCTTGGGACCAGAGGGGACCCAGTACTTC.